This is a list of T cell receptor beta chains from one sample in a study of blood T cell repertoires in COVID-19. Assay: immunoSEQ multiplex PCR; the TCRdb copy retains only in-frame clones and omits some. The sample holds 100,000 to 150,000 clones, 85% to 90% seen once. The sample consisted of peripheral blood. The receptor source for this set is a woman older than 75 with acute or convalescent COVID-19. Both conserved end residues are part of each CDR3. The order of the fields is clone size, D gene, V gene, J gene, CDR3 protein, CDR3 DNA. A D gene is named only where the DNA matches it firmly. Where a row states a size, it is once, few, many or the class of an expanded clone; other rows omit it.

once	.	TRBV4-1	TRBJ1-5	CASSQEQALNQPQHF	TGCGCCAGCAGCCAAGAACAGGCCCTCAATCAGCCCCAGCATTTT
.	.	TRBV28	TRBJ1-5	CASSLAGINQPQHF	TGTGCCAGCAGTTTAGCAGGGATCAATCAGCCCCAGCATTTT
.	.	TRBV11-2	TRBJ1-4	CASSLGEGVAEKLFF	TGTGCCAGCAGCTTAGGGGAGGGAGTGGCCGAAAAACTGTTTTTT
few	.	TRBV9	TRBJ1-6	CASSGPTGGDSPLHF	TGTGCCAGCAGCGGCCCGACAGGCGGCGATTCACCCCTCCACTTT
.	.	TRBV6-5	TRBJ1-2	CASTTAAGYTF	TGTGCCAGCACAACAGCGGCTGGCTACACCTTC
.	TRBD1	TRBV5-1	TRBJ1-3	CASSPTGTAYGGDTIYF	TGCGCCAGCAGCCCTACCGGGACAGCCTATGGAGGGGACACCATATATTTT
.	.	TRBV7-8	TRBJ1-4	CASSFQGPHTNEKLFF	TGTGCCAGCAGCTTTCAGGGCCCCCACACTAATGAAAAACTGTTTTTT
.	.	TRBV18	TRBJ2-1	CASSPEGPYNEQFF	TGTGCCAGCTCACCGGAGGGGCCTTACAATGAGCAGTTCTTC
.	.	TRBV7-3	TRBJ2-3	CASSLSPGLTDTQYF	TGTGCCAGCAGCTTATCCCCGGGACTCACAGATACGCAGTATTTT
few	.	TRBV7-8	TRBJ1-2	CASSLGLGGYYGYTF	TGTGCCAGCAGCTTAGGTCTAGGGGGTTACTATGGCTACACCTTC
few	.	TRBV5-6	TRBJ1-2	CASSSNMNYGYTF	TGTGCCAGCAGCTCAAACATGAACTATGGCTACACCTTC
once	.	TRBV18	TRBJ1-1	CASSPPGTPEAFF	TGTGCCAGCTCACCACCCGGGACACCTGAAGCTTTCTTT
.	TRBD1	TRBV3-1/TRBV3-2	TRBJ2-7	CASSQDRNYEQYF	TGTGCCAGCAGCCAGGACAGGAACTACGAGCAGTACTTC
.	.	TRBV5-1	TRBJ2-3	CASSLEGADTQYF	TGCGCCAGCAGCTTGGAGGGGGCAGATACGCAGTATTTT
.	.	TRBV9	TRBJ2-1	CASSTQDSSSYNEQFF	TGTGCCAGCAGCACCCAGGACTCAAGCTCCTACAATGAGCAGTTCTTC
.	TRBD1	TRBV6-2/TRBV6-3	TRBJ2-1	CASSYSPGQGLYNEQFF	TGTGCCAGCAGCTATTCCCCGGGACAGGGCCTCTACAATGAGCAGTTCTTC
.	TRBD2	TRBV6-1	TRBJ2-3	CASSDSFLAGGRYTQYF	TGTGCCAGCAGTGATTCATTCCTAGCGGGGGGAAGATATACGCAGTATTTT
.	.	TRBV19	TRBJ1-5	CASSYQGGQPQHF	TGTGCCAGTAGTTATCAGGGCGGACAGCCCCAGCATTTT
.	.	TRBV9	TRBJ2-3	CASSDRVDTQYF	TGTGCCAGCAGCGACCGGGTGGATACGCAGTATTTT
.	.	TRBV5-5	TRBJ1-2	CASSYQGPGYTF	TGTGCCAGCAGCTACCAGGGTCCTGGCTACACCTTC
.	.	TRBV6-1	TRBJ2-3	CASSEALGSTDTQYF	TGTGCCAGCAGTGAAGCGCTTGGCTCCACAGATACGCAGTATTTT
once	.	TRBV7-9	TRBJ1-2	CASSPPGNRGNYGYTF	TGTGCCAGCAGCCCCCCCGGGAACAGAGGAAACTATGGCTACACCTTC
once	.	TRBV2	TRBJ2-5	CASIGDGETQYF	TGTGCCAGCATAGGCGACGGGGAGACCCAGTACTTC
.	.	TRBV10-2	TRBJ1-1	CASSENVNRMNTEAFF	TGCGCCAGCAGTGAGAATGTGAACAGGATGAACACTGAAGCTTTCTTT
.	TRBD1	TRBV19	TRBJ2-6	CASRRRDRGSGANVLTF	TGTGCCAGTAGGCGGCGGGACAGGGGTTCCGGGGCCAACGTCCTGACTTTC
.	.	TRBV19	TRBJ1-4	CASSIAQDEKLFF	TGTGCCAGTAGTATAGCACAGGATGAAAAACTGTTTTTT
.	TRBD1	TRBV7-8	TRBJ1-5	CASSLLGQNQPQHF	TGTGCCAGCAGCCTACTGGGACAGAACCAGCCCCAGCATTTT
.	.	TRBV5-1	TRBJ2-1	CASSLGTSWNEQFF	TGCGCCAGCAGCTTGGGGACTTCCTGGAATGAGCAGTTCTTC
.	.	TRBV6-5	TRBJ1-6	CATKSGLDNSPLHF	TGTGCCACGAAATCAGGTCTCGATAATTCACCCCTCCACTTT
.	.	TRBV28	TRBJ1-1	CASSTTGELNTEAFF	TGTGCCAGCAGCACGACAGGAGAACTGAACACTGAAGCTTTCTTT
few	.	TRBV9	TRBJ2-4	CASSEGGVKNIQYF	TGTGCCAGCAGCGAAGGGGGAGTCAAAAACATTCAGTACTTC
.	TRBD2	TRBV28	TRBJ2-1	CASTLLREGAGGYEQFF	TGTGCCAGCACCCTCCTGAGGGAAGGTGCGGGGGGTTATGAGCAGTTCTTC
.	TRBD1	TRBV10-3	TRBJ1-2	CAINGQGNDYTF	TGTGCCATCAACGGACAGGGAAATGACTACACCTTC
.	TRBD2	TRBV7-9	TRBJ2-1	CASSLVGAGETYNEQFF	TGTGCCAGCAGCTTAGTGGGAGCGGGGGAAACGTACAATGAGCAGTTCTTC
.	.	TRBV5-5	TRBJ1-2	CASSLETTANYGYTF	TGTGCCAGCAGCCTGGAAACGACAGCTAACTATGGCTACACCTTC
.	TRBD1	TRBV4-1	TRBJ1-4	CASSQDGGQGIQKLFF	TGCGCCAGCAGCCAAGATGGGGGACAGGGAATTCAAAAACTGTTTTTT
.	.	TRBV5-6	TRBJ1-4	CASSLTGGGGNEKLFF	TGTGCCAGCAGCTTGACTGGGGGAGGAGGAAATGAAAAACTGTTTTTT
.	.	TRBV6-1	TRBJ1-6	CASSEEVWEESPLHF	TGTGCCAGCAGTGAAGAGGTCTGGGAGGAATCACCCCTCCACTTT
.	.	TRBV7-6	TRBJ1-2	CASSPDPQGNYGYTF	TGTGCCAGCAGCCCGGACCCACAGGGTAACTATGGCTACACCTTC
.	.	TRBV4-1	TRBJ1-2	CASRPGEQTNYGYTF	TGCGCCAGCAGACCCGGAGAGCAGACTAACTATGGCTACACCTTC
few	.	TRBV19	TRBJ1-1	CASQRQNTEAFF	TGTGCCTCTCAAAGACAGAACACTGAAGCTTTCTTT
.	.	TRBV7-9	TRBJ2-1	CASSSSRGAYYNEQFF	TGTGCCAGCAGCTCTTCCAGGGGCGCATACTACAATGAGCAGTTCTTC
few	.	TRBV28	TRBJ1-5	CASIGGASNQPQHF	TGTGCCAGCATCGGGGGGGCGAGCAATCAGCCCCAGCATTTT
.	.	TRBV7-2	TRBJ2-1	CASSSRPGLAYNEQFF	TGTGCCAGCAGCTCTCGCCCCGGCCTAGCCTACAATGAGCAGTTCTTC
.	.	TRBV5-1	TRBJ1-1	CASSLGQMNTEAFF	TGCGCCAGCAGCTTGGGTCAGATGAACACTGAAGCTTTCTTT
.	.	TRBV5-8	TRBJ1-1	CASSFDDRRPTEAFF	TGTGCCAGCAGCTTTGATGACAGGCGACCGACTGAAGCTTTCTTT
.	TRBD2	TRBV9	TRBJ2-2	CASSAVAGTGELFF	TGTGCCAGCAGCGCGGTAGCGGGGACCGGGGAGCTGTTTTTT